The present entry profiles one T cell receptor beta chain with its context. What this receptor recognizes is not known. There are no base qualities to consult, and no much larger clone falls within one base. This entry belongs to a study of blood T cell repertoires in COVID-19 (dated by TCRdb to between 2020 and 2021). For the study in its entirety: The collaborator samples originated in the United States, Italy and Spain and spanned the acute and convalescent phases of COVID-19. The prospective study material was composed of cDNA or gDNA derived from T cells, B-cell-depleted T cells, or PBMCs. Deeply sampled blood TCRbeta repertoires from subjects exposed to, actively infected with, or recovered from COVID-19 were included in the dataset. The repertoires were made available in a free public database intended to serve as a resource for research on the immune response to SARS-CoV-2. Samples came from the ongoing ImmuneRACE study (first 160 participants) plus 1,254 subjects from 6 global collaborators. Sample metadata almost always included a de-identified subject ID, COVID-19 status, age in years and sex. Where available, HLA class I and class II types were obtained from metadata supplied by the sample provider rather than from assay-based typing.

Per the germline V gene, MNHEY is the CDR1 and SVGAGI is the CDR2. The V end loses 6 bases and the J end loses 7 bases, and a stretch of 10 bases separates them. Including the terminal cysteine and phenylalanine, the CDR3 comprises 12 residues. Only CDR3 DNA is held: 36 bases, read in frame from base 1. Overall study results and their limits: The quantity of clinical and demographic metadata differed by source and by participant and was supplied without curation.

In the prospective study, participants were roughly 18 to 90 years old, resided in 20 to 30 geographic areas of the United States, and were enrolled through a virtual design. Cohort assignment in the prospective study relied on participant-reported clinical history from a screening survey and a study questionnaire. A participant counted as exposed if, within 2 weeks of entering the study, that participant had been in contact with someone who had a PCR-confirmed or clinician-diagnosed COVID-19 case. In the prospective study, whole blood, serum and a nasopharyngeal or oropharyngeal swab were collected from each participant by mobile phlebotomists. Prospective study participants could optionally give additional blood draws and questionnaires over a roughly two-month period. Prospective study blood samples were shipped either frozen or at room temperature before DNA extraction. The immunoSEQ Assay, a bias-controlled multiplex PCR, was used to amplify TCRbeta CDR3 regions from genomic DNA. Regarding the original processing steps: Nucleated cell counts per sample were estimated from amplification of reference gene primers within the assay. Sequence reads were collapsed and filtered to measure the absolute abundance of every unique TCRbeta CDR3 rearrangement. For each sample, productive Simpson clonality was calculated as the square root of Simpson's diversity index over productive rearrangements. TCRdb's version of the immuneACCESS table is confined to in-frame rearrangements and falls short of the full clone set. An unresolved V gene accounts for under half of the shortfall where checked; the remainder is of unknown origin. The V and J calls and clone size are taken from that table; D and trimming were inferred from the DNA. In all, the sample holds over 130,000 clones, and roughly four fifths of those were seen once. The ten largest make up 1.5% to 2% of the sample.

Source material: PBMCs or T cells enriched from blood (not recorded which). This receptor chain uses TRBV6-5 and TRBJ1-3, with TRBD1 as a weak D call on 6 bases. This receptor was taken from a woman aged 18 to 35 who had been exposed to COVID-19. The nucleotides are TGTGCCAGCAGCAAGGGGGGGAACACCATATATTTT. Its protein is CASSKGGNTIYF.